The 25 T cell receptor beta chains below all came from one sample that was sequenced in a study of T cell responses to AZD1222 COVID-19 vaccine. Only in-frame clones appear in the TCRdb table, and some are missing; sequencing was by immunoSEQ multiplex PCR. Among 75,000 to 80,000 clones listed, 90% were seen once. The sequences come from peripheral blood, collected 28 days after the second AZD1222 dose. All receptors derive from an adult who received the AZD1222 COVID-19 vaccine.

This chain joins TRBV2 and TRBJ1-2; D is uncertain. V was clipped by 4 bases and J by 0 bases, with 9 bases between them. This CDR3 spans 14 amino acids. The germline gives CDR1 SNHLY, CDR2 FYNNEI. In DNA, the CDR3 is TGTGCCAGCAGTGGCGGCCCCTCTAACTATGGCTACACCTTC. Protein: CASSGGPSNYGYTF.

The V and J genes are TRBV5-1 and TRBJ1-2, with TRBD1 as a possible D gene (5 bases). The CDR3 is 13 residues long. The germline CDR1 and CDR2 sequences are SGHRS and YFSETQ. The ends were cut back, 2 bases at V and 2 bases at J, with 7 bases in the middle. This CDR3 reads CASSLSGNYGYTF. In DNA, the CDR3 is TGCGCCAGCAGCTTATCAGGGAACTATGGCTACACCTTC.

This rearrangement joins TRBV28 to TRBJ2-3; perhaps TRBD2 as D (6 bases). The CDR3 is 18 residues long. V was cut by 6 bases and J by 1 base, with 23 bases left in between. In germline, CDR1 is MDHEN, CDR2 SYDVKM. The CDR3 loop is CASSRTSLARGRTDTQYF. CDR3 nucleotides: TGTGCCAGCAGCCGAACGTCCCTAGCGCGGGGCCGCACAGATACGCAGTATTTT.

The chain recombines TRBV6-5 with TRBJ1-1; D not certain. This CDR3 is built from 13 residues. CDR1 and CDR2 from the germline V gene are MNHEY and SVGAGI. The V end lost 1 base, the J end lost 5 bases, and 8 bases lay between the germline ends. The DNA of the CDR3 is TGTGCCAGCAGTTACTTAGGGAGGACTGAAGCTTTCTTT. This translates into CASSYLGRTEAFF.

The chain's CDR3 is CASSRDSSSGANVLTF. The CDR3 DNA follows: TGCGCCAGCAGTAGGGACAGCTCCTCTGGGGCCAACGTCCTGACTTTC. The chain employs TRBV5-1 and TRBJ2-6; 7 bases line up with TRBD1. The germline V gene encodes CDR1 SGHRS and CDR2 YFSETQ. V was clipped by 5 bases and J by 0 bases; unmatched bases: 5. This CDR3 is built from 16 residues.

The V and J genes are TRBV9 and TRBJ1-3; no clear D gene. The CDR3 length is 15 residues. Germline V gene data show CDR1 as SGDLS and CDR2 as YYNGEE. Trimming pared 4 bases from V and 0 bases from J, leaving 11 bases between. CDR3 in amino acids: CASSSLPSSGNTIYF. CDR3 DNA sequence: TGTGCCAGCAGCTCCCTCCCCAGCTCTGGAAACACCATATATTTT.

The V call is TRBV5-1, the J call TRBJ2-7; 9 bases agree with TRBD1. Germline V CDR1 and CDR2: SGHRS, YFSETQ. This CDR3 region has 16 residues. Trimming took 5 bases from V and 1 from J; bases not matched to a gene: 10. For the CDR3, the DNA is TGCGCCAGCAGTCCACAAGCTGGGACAGGGTCCTACGAGCAGTACTTC. It encodes CASSPQAGTGSYEQYF.

This sequence joins TRBV19 and TRBJ1-6, with unresolved D. Germline CDR1 and CDR2: LNHDA and SQIVND (reference sequence). CDR3 length: 16 residues. V lost 9 bases and J lost 0, with 15 bases in between. CDR3 region: CASSDPESSYNSPLHF. CDR3 coding DNA: TGTGCCAGCTCCGACCCCGAGAGCTCCTATAATTCACCCCTCCACTTT.

This chain connects TRBV5-1 to TRBJ2-1; 10 positions agree with TRBD2. CDR1 is SGHRS and CDR2 is YFSETQ in the germline V gene. This CDR3 is built from 15 residues. With 4 bases clipped from V and 4 bases from J, the junction kept 5 bases outside the gene matches. The DNA of the CDR3 is TGCGCCAGCAGCACAACTAGCGGGGCTTACAATGAGCAGTTCTTC. As protein: CASSTTSGAYNEQFF. The whole variable domain, remainder taken from reference TRBV5-1 and TRBJ2-1, is KAGVTQTPRYLIKTRGQQVTLSCSPISGHRSVSWYQQTPGQGLQFLFEYFSETQRNKGNFPGRFSGRQFSNSRSEMNVSTLELGDSALYLCASSTTSGAYNEQFFGPGTRLTVL.

The V call is TRBV10-3, the J call TRBJ2-7, with a weak D call TRBD1 (6 bases). This CDR3 comprises 14 residues. The V end lost 0 bases, the J end lost 6 bases, and 12 bases lay between the germline ends. The V gene's germline CDR1 is ENHRY and CDR2 SYGVKD. The CDR3 coding sequence is TGTGCCATCAGTGAGTCTGCAGGGGTTTCCGAGCAGTACTTC. Translation gives CAISESAGVSEQYF.

V and J are TRBV19 and TRBJ1-3; D is unresolved. V gave up 10 bases and J gave up 3 bases, with 16 bases separating them. CDR1 and CDR2 from the germline V gene are LNHDA and SQIVND (reference sequence). There are 14 residues in the CDR3. CDR3 amino acids: CATAMATFGNTIYF. Here the CDR3 DNA reads TGTGCCACCGCGATGGCGACTTTTGGAAACACCATATATTTT.

V usage is TRBV12-5 and J usage is TRBJ2-5; possible D gene TRBD2, 7 bases. The CDR3 extends over 13 amino acids. Between the trimmed V and J ends, which lost 7 bases and 5 bases, there was a span of 14 bases. In germline, CDR1 is LGHNT, CDR2 FRNRAP. The CDR3 loop reads CASARGAWETQYF. Here the CDR3 DNA reads TGTGCTAGTGCCCGGGGGGCCTGGGAGACCCAGTACTTC.

The rearrangement uses TRBV19 and TRBJ1-5, with D maybe TRBD1 (5 bases). The CDR3 consists of 14 residues. The V end was cut by 7 bases, the J end by 2 bases, with 12 bases between. Looked up from germline, CDR1 is LNHDA and CDR2 is SQIVND (reference sequence). DNA of the CDR3: TGTGCCAGTAATGGGGCTCGGGGCAATCAGCCCCAGCATTTT. As protein: CASNGARGNQPQHF. The variable domain in full, with the rest retrieved from reference TRBV19 and TRBJ1-5, is DGGITQSPKYLFRKEGQNVTLSCEQNLNHDAMYWYRQDPGQGLRLIYYSQIVNDFQKGDIAEGYSVSREKKESFPLTVTSAQKNPTAFYLCASNGARGNQPQHFGDGTRLSIL.

The chain is built from TRBV4-1 and TRBJ2-7; D may be TRBD2 (5 bases). This CDR3 contains 15 residues. Germline CDR1 MGHRA, CDR2 YSYEKL. The ends were cut back, 0 bases at V and 7 bases at J, with 16 bases in the middle. CDR3 nucleotide sequence: TGCGCCAGCAGCCAAGAAGGTAGCGCACCACGGGAGCAGTACTTC. Its protein is CASSQEGSAPREQYF.

The genes are TRBV10-3 and TRBJ1-2; 7 bases align to TRBD1. Germline V gene sequence: CDR1 ENHRY, CDR2 SYGVKD. The CDR3 totals 14 residues. The V gene end was trimmed by 3 bases and the J gene end by 6 bases; junction bases not matched to a gene: 7. The CDR3 DNA sequence: TGTGCCATCAGTGATCTCGCCAGGGGGGATGGCTACACCTTC. Protein sequence: CAISDLARGDGYTF.

The rearrangement uses TRBV19 and TRBJ1-2; a weak D match, TRBD1 (5 bases). Germline CDR1 LNHDA, CDR2 SQIVND (reference sequence). Between the trimmed V and J ends, which lost 7 bases and 2 bases, there was a span of 14 bases. CDR3 length: 14 amino acids. The CDR3 here is CASTQEGMNYGYTF. CDR3 bases: TGTGCCAGTACCCAGGAGGGGATGAACTATGGCTACACCTTC.

This chain links TRBV14 with TRBJ2-7; 8 nucleotides line up with TRBD1. Germline loops: CDR1 SGHDN, CDR2 FVKESK. There are 15 residues in the CDR3. V trimming: 3 bases; J trimming: 7 bases; junction bases outside the gene matches: 11. The CDR3 coding sequence is TGTGCCAGCAGCCATTGGACAGGGCTACTGGGAGAGCAGTACTTC. This translates into CASSHWTGLLGEQYF.

This chain connects TRBV24-1 to TRBJ1-4; possible D gene TRBD1, 5 bases. The CDR3 is 13 residues long. Trimming pared 6 bases from V and 8 bases from J, leaving 12 bases between. The germline V gene has CDR1 KGHDR and CDR2 SFDVKD. The DNA for the CDR3 is TGTGCCACCAGTCCCGGGGCTTACGAAAAACTGTTTTTT. Translation: CATSPGAYEKLFF.

The chain joins TRBV7-8 to TRBJ2-1, with 7 nucleotides matching TRBD1. Germline V gives CDR1 SGHVS, CDR2 FQNEAQ. The trim removed 6 bases at V and 2 bases at J, leaving 7 bases unmatched. This CDR3 has 15 amino acids. CDR3 loop: CASRPDREPYNEQFF. DNA of the CDR3: TGTGCCAGCAGGCCAGACAGGGAACCCTACAATGAGCAGTTCTTC.

This chain connects TRBV11-2 to TRBJ2-7; D perhaps matches TRBD1 (5 bases). Germline CDR1 and CDR2: SGHAT and FQNNGV. Deletions cut 4 bases from V and 0 bases from J, with 19 bases between. The length of the CDR3 is 17 residues. The CDR3 reads CASSSPPGKELSYEQYF. The CDR3 DNA reads as TGTGCCAGCAGCTCGCCTCCAGGGAAGGAACTCTCCTACGAGCAGTACTTC.

The chain links TRBV9 to TRBJ1-2; TRBD1 matches at 7 bases. The J segment lost 7 bases and the V segment lost 0 bases, leaving 9 bases of the junction unmatched. In germline, CDR1 is SGDLS, CDR2 YYNGEE. The CDR3 totals 15 residues. CDR3 loop: CASSVGGGGNGGYTF. The CDR3 DNA sequence: TGTGCCAGCAGCGTAGGAGGGGGCGGGAATGGTGGCTACACCTTC.

The chain carries TRBV6-5 and TRBJ2-5; maybe TRBD2 (7 bases). The CDR3 covers 15 residues. CDR1 and CDR2 from the germline V gene are MNHEY and SVGAGI. V dropped 6 bases and J dropped 4 bases, with 18 bases sitting between them. In nucleotides, the CDR3 is TGTGCCAGCAGCTCCGGGGCGGGGGCCTCAGAGACCCAGTACTTC. Translation gives CASSSGAGASETQYF.

The chain uses TRBV7-9 and TRBJ2-3, with 9 bases identical to TRBD2. The CDR3 runs 19 residues. Germline lookup yields CDR1 SEHNR and CDR2 FQNEAQ (reference sequence). Unmatched junction bases numbered 12, after V lost 1 base and J lost 1 base. The CDR3 here is CASSLGRLAGTWGTDTQYF. In DNA, the CDR3 is TGTGCCAGCAGCTTAGGCCGGCTAGCGGGGACCTGGGGCACAGATACGCAGTATTTT.

The chain is built from TRBV14 and TRBJ2-2; D is unclear. Trimming stripped 0 bases from V and 3 bases from J, with 8 bases between. This CDR3 is built from 15 residues. CDR1 and CDR2 (germline): SGHDN, FVKESK. CDR3 residues: CASSQELRDTGELFF. The CDR3 DNA follows: TGTGCCAGCAGCCAAGAACTTCGGGACACCGGGGAGCTGTTTTTT.

The chain employs TRBV29-1 and TRBJ2-1; D is tentatively TRBD1 or TRBD2 (5 bases each). V was cut by 7 bases and J by 0 bases, with 10 bases left in between. From germline, CDR1 is SQVTM and CDR2 ANQGSEA. The CDR3 has 13 residues. The CDR3 sequence is CSAGASSYNEQFF. The CDR3, as DNA: TGCAGCGCCGGGGCCAGCTCCTACAATGAGCAGTTCTTC.